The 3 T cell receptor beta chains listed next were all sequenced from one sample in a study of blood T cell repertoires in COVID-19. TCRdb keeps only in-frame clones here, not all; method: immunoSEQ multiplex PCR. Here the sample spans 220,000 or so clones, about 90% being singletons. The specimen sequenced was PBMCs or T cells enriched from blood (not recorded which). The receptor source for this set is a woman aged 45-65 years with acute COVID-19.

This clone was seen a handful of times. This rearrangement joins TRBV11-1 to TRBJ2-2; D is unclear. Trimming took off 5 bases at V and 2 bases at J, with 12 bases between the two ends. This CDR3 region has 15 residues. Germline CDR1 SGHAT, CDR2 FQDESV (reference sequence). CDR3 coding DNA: TGTGCCAGCAGCCTTCTGGCCCTTAACACCGGGGAGCTGTTTTTT. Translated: CASSLLALNTGELFF.

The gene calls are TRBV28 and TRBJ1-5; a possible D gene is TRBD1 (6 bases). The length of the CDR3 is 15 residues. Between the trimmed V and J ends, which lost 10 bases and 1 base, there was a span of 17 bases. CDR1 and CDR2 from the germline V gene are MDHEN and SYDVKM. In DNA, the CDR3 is TGTGCCACAGTGAACAGGGATGGGAGCAATCAGCCCCAGCATTTT. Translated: CATVNRDGSNQPQHF. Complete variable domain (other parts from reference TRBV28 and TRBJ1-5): DVKVTQSSRYLVKRTGEKVFLECVQDMDHENMFWYRQDPGLGLRLIYFSYDVKMKEKGDIPEGYSVSREKKERFSLILESASTNQTSMYLCATVNRDGSNQPQHFGDGTRLSIL.

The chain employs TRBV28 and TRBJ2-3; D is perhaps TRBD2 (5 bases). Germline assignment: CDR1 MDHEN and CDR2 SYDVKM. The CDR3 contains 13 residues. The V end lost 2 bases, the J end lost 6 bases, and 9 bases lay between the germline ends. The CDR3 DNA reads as TGTGCCAGCAGTTTAGCGCTAGCCGATACGCAGTATTTT. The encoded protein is CASSLALADTQYF.